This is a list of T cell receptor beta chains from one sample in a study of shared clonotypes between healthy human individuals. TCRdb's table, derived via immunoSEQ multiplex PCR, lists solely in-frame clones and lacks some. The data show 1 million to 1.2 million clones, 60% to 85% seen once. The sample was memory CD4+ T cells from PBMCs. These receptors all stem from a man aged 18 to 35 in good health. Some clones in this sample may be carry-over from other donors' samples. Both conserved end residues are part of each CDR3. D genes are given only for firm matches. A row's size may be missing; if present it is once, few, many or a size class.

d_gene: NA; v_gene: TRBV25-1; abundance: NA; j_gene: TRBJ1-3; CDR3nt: TGTGCCAGCAGTGAATATAAAAAGGCCCGCTCTGGAAACACCATATATTTT; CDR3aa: CASSEYKKARSGNTIYF
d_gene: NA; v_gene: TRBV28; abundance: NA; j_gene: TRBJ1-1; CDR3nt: TGTGCCAGCAGTAGCCCGGGACGGAACACTGAAGCTTTCTTT; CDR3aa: CASSSPGRNTEAFF
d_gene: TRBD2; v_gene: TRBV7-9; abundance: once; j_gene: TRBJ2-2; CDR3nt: TGTGCCAGCAGCTTACAAGCGGGAGGGATCGGGGAGCTGTTTTTT; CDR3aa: CASSLQAGGIGELFF
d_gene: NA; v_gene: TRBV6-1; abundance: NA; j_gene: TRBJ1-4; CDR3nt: TGTGCCATTGGGGGGTCTGCAACTAATGAAAAACTGTTTTTT; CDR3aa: CAIGGSATNEKLFF
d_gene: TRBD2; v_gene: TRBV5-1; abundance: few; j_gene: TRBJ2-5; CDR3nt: TGCGCCAGCAGCCCAGGGACTAGCGGGAGGGCAAGCCAAGAGACCCAGTACTTC; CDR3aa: CASSPGTSGRASQETQYF
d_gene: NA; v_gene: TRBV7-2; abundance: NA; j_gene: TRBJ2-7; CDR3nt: TGTGCCAGCAGCTCGAGGGGCAACTACGAGCAGTACTTC; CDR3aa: CASSSRGNYEQYF
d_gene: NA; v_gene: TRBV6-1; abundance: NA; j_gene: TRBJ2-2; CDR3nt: TGTGCCAGCAGTGAAGCGCTTGGAGGGTACACCGGGGAGCTGTTTTTT; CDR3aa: CASSEALGGYTGELFF
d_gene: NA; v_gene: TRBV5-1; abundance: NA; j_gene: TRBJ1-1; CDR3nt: TGCGCCAGCAGCTTGGTTGACCCAGGCACTGAAGCTTTCTTT; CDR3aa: CASSLVDPGTEAFF
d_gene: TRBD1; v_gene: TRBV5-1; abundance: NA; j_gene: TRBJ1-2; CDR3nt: TGCGCCAGCAGCAGTCAGGGGGGTTACTATGGCTACACCTTC; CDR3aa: CASSSQGGYYGYTF
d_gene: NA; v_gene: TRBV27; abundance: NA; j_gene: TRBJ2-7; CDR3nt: TGTGCCAGCAGCCGGACGGGGAGCTCCTACGAGCAGTACTTC; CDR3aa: CASSRTGSSYEQYF
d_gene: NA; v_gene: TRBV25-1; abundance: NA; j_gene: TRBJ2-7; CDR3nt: TGTGCCAGCGGGGGACGGACTACCTACGAGCAGTACTTC; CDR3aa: CASGGRTTYEQYF
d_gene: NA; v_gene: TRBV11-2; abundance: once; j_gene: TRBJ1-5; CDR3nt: TGTGCCAGCAGCTTAGGTCGGCGGTCGAGGGAGCCCCAGCATTTT; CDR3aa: CASSLGRRSREPQHF
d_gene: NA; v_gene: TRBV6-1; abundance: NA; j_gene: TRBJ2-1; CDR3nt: TGTGCCAGCAGTTCTACAGGGAATTACTACAATGAGCAGTTCTTC; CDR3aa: CASSSTGNYYNEQFF
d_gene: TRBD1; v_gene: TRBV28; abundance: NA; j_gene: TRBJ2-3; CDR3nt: TGTGCCAGCAGTACAAGGACAGGGATGAGCACAGATACGCAGTATTTT; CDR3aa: CASSTRTGMSTDTQYF
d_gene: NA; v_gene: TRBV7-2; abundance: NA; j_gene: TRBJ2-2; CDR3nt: TGTGCCAGCAGCCCCGACTACTTCGCCGGGGAGCTGTTTTTT; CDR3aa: CASSPDYFAGELFF
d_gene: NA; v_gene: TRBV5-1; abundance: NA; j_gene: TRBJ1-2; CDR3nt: TGCGCCAGCAGCACCGGGACCCCCCGTAGCTACACCTTC; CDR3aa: CASSTGTPRSYTF
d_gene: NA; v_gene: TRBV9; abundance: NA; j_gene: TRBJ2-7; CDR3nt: TGTGCCAGCAGCGTAGGCGGAGGGAACTACGAGCAGTACTTC; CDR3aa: CASSVGGGNYEQYF
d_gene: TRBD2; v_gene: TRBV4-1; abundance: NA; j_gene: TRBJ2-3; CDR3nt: TGCGCCAGCAGCCGCGGACTAGCGGGAGGGCTTGCGGCAGATACGCAGTATTTT; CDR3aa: CASSRGLAGGLAADTQYF
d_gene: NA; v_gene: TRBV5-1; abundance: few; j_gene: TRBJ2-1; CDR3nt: TGCGCCAGCAGCTTGACCCCCGGACTACTCTACAATGAGCAGTTCTTC; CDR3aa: CASSLTPGLLYNEQFF
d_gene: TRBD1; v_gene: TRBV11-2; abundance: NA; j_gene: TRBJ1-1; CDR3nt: TGTGCCAGCAGCTTAGCGGGACAGAGGAACACTGAAGCTTTCTTT; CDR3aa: CASSLAGQRNTEAFF
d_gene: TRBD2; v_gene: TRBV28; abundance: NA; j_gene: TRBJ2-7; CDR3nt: TGTGCCAGCAGTTCCCCCGGAAGCGGGAGCCCCTACGAGCAGTACTTC; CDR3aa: CASSSPGSGSPYEQYF
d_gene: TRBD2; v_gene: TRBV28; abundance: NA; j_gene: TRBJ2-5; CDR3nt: TGTGCCAGCAGCCGGCCAGGAGCGGGAGGGGAAGAGACCCAGTACTTC; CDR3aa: CASSRPGAGGEETQYF
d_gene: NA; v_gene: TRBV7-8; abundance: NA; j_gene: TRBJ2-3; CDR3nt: TGTGCCAGCAGCTTAACCGTGGATACGCAGTATTTT; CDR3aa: CASSLTVDTQYF
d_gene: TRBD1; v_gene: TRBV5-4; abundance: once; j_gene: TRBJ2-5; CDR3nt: TGTGCCAGCAGCTTTGCGCAGGGGGCGATAGGAGAGACCCAGTACTTC; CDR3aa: CASSFAQGAIGETQYF
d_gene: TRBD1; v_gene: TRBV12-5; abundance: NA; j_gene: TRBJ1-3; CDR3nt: TGTGCTAGTGGTTTAGGACAGGGTACCTCTGGAAACACCATATATTTT; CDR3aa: CASGLGQGTSGNTIYF
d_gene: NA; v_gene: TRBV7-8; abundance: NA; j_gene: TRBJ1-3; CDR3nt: TGTGCCAGCAGCTTAGGCAGGGCTTCTGGAAACATCATATATTTT; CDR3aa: CASSLGRASGNIIYF
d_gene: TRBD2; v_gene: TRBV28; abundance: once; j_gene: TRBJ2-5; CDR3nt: TGTGCCACCACGGGTAGCGGGGGAGCCGCGGGGACCCAGTACTTC; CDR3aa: CATTGSGGAAGTQYF
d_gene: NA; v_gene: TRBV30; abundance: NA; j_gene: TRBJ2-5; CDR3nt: TGTGCCTGGAGCGCCGGGAGCGCGGGGGAGACCCAGTACTTC; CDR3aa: CAWSAGSAGETQYF
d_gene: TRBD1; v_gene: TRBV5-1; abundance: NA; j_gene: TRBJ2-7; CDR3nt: TGCGCCAGCAGCTTGTTACAGGGGGGCTACGAGCAGTACTTC; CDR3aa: CASSLLQGGYEQYF
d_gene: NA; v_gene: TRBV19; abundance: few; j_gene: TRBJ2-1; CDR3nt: TGTGCCAGTAGTATCGGTCCTAGCAGAACCTACAATGAGCAGTTCTTC; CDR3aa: CASSIGPSRTYNEQFF
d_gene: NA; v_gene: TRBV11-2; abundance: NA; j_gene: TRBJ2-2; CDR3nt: TGTGCCAGCAGCTTTGCGTCCTCGAACACCGGGGAGCTGTTTTTT; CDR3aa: CASSFASSNTGELFF
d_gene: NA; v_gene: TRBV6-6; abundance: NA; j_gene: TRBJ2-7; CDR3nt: TGTGCCAGCTCCAGGCAGGGACTCTACGAGCAGTACTTC; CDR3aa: CASSRQGLYEQYF
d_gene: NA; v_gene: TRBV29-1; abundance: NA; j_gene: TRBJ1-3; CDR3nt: TGCAGCGTTGGTTCAGTAGGAAACACCATATATTTT; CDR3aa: CSVGSVGNTIYF
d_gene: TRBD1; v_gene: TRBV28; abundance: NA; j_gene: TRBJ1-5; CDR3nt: TGTGCCAGCAGCCCGGGGACAGGTCATCAGCCCCAGCATTTT; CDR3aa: CASSPGTGHQPQHF
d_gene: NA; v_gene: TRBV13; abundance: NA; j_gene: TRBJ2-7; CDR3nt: TGTGCCAGCAGTTTTGGGACTCAGAGCCTCGAGCAGTACTTC; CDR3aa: CASSFGTQSLEQYF
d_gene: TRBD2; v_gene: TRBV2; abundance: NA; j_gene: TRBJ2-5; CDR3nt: TGTGCCAGCAGTGCCGGGACTAGCGCGCAAGAGACCCAGTACTTC; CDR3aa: CASSAGTSAQETQYF
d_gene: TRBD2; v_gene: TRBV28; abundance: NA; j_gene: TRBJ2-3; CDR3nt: TGTGCCAGCCGTATATGGACTAGCGGCACAGATACGCAGTATTTT; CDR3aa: CASRIWTSGTDTQYF
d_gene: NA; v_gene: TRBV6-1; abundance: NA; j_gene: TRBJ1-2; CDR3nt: TGTGCCAGCACCCAACAGGACGGGAGCTATGGCTACACCTTC; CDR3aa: CASTQQDGSYGYTF
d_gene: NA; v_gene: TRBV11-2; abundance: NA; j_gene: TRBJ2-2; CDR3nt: TGTGCCAGCAGCACCTTTTCGGGGACGAACACCGGGGAGCTGTTTTTT; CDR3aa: CASSTFSGTNTGELFF
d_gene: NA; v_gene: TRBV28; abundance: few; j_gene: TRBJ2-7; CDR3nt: TGTGCCAGCAGTTTTCCCCAGCGAACCTACGAGCAGTACTTC; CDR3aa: CASSFPQRTYEQYF
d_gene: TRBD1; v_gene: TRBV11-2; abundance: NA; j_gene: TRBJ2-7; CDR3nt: TGTGCCAGCACTGACAGGGAAGCAAACGAGCAGTACTTC; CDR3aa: CASTDREANEQYF
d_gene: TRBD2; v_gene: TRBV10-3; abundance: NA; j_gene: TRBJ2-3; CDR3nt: TGTGCCATCAGTGAGCCCCCGGGAGGGAAGGTCGGCACAGATACGCAGTATTTT; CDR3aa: CAISEPPGGKVGTDTQYF
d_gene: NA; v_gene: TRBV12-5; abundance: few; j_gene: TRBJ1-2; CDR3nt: TGTGCTAGTGGTTTGGTAGCCGGAGATGGTAACTATGGCTACACCTTC; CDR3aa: CASGLVAGDGNYGYTF
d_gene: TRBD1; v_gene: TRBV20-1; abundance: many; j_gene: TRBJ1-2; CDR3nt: TGCAGTGCTACAGGGGGCTTTGGCTACACCTTC; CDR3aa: CSATGGFGYTF
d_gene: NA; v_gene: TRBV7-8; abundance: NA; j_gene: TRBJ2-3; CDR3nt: TGTGCCAGCAGCTTAGGATCCACTCCAGATACGCAGTATTTT; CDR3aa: CASSLGSTPDTQYF
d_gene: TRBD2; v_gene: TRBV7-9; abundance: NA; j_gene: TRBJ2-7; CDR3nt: TGTGCCAGCAGCCCAGGGACTAGCGCCTACTCCTACGAGCAGTACTTC; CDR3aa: CASSPGTSAYSYEQYF
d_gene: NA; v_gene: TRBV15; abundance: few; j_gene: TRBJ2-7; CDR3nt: TGTGCCACCAGCAGAGAGGGTCTAGCTGACAACTACGAGCAGTACTTC; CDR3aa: CATSREGLADNYEQYF
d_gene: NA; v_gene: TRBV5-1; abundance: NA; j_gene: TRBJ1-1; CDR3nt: TGCGCCAGCAGCTTAGCGGTTAGCGGGGACACTGAAGCTTTCTTT; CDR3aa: CASSLAVSGDTEAFF
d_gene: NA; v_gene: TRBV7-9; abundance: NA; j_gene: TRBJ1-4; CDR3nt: TGTGCCAGCAGCTTAGACAGGTCTCGTGAAAAACTGTTTTTT; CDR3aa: CASSLDRSREKLFF
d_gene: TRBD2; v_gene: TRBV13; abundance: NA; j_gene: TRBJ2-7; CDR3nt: TGTGCCAGCAGTAGCGGGGCGGGAGGCGAGCAGTACTTC; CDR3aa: CASSSGAGGEQYF
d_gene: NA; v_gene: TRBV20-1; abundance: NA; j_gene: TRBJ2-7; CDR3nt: TGCAGTGCTTCCGGTCCGGAGCAGTACTTC; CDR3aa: CSASGPEQYF
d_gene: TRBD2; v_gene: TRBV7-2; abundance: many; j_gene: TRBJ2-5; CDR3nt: TGTGCCAGCAGCCCTAGAAAGGGACTAGCGGGAGCGGGGGAGACCCAGTACTTC; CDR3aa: CASSPRKGLAGAGETQYF
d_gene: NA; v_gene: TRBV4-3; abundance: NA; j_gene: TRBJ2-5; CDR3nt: TGCGCCAGCAGCCAAGATCTGGGGAATAGGCAGTACTTC; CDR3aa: CASSQDLGNRQYF
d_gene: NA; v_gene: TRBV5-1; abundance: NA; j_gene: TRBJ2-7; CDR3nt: TGCGCCAGCAGCTTGCTCCACGAGCAGTACTTC; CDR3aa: CASSLLHEQYF
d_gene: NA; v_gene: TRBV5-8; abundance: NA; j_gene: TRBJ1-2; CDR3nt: TGTGCCAGCAGCTTGGGCCCCGGGCGTACCTATGGCTACACCTTC; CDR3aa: CASSLGPGRTYGYTF
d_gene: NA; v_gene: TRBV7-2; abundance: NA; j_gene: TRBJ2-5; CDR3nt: TGTGCCAGCAGCTTAAGGGCGGGACAAGAGACCCAGTACTTC; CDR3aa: CASSLRAGQETQYF
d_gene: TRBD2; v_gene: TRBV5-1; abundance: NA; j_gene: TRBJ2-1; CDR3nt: TGCGCCAGCAGATCCGGGAGGCATAACAATGAGCAGTTCTTC; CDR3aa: CASRSGRHNNEQFF